This T cell receptor (beta chain) was retrieved from a study of human T cells and chemical hapten exposure listed by TCRdb under 2021. As for the study more broadly: For sensitization, 2% DPC in acetone was applied to an approximately 2 cm by approximately 2 cm area of upper inner arm skin. Patients additionally received weekly therapeutic DPC doses to the scalp throughout the roughly 24-week study period. Patch testing was done on the upper back using Finn chambers containing 0.01% DPC, and results were scored after 6 days according to International Contact Dermatitis Research Group standards. The mostly female patient cohort included alopecia areata with under or over 50% scalp involvement, alopecia totalis and alopecia universalis. Libraries were combined into a pool for sequencing, and differences in TCR yield between samples came mainly from small differences in library volumes within the pool. Peripheral blood TCR repertoire changes were tracked in vivo in alopecia patients during primary and secondary sensitization to the hapten diphenylcyclopropenone (DPC). Patient blood was sampled pre-sensitization (week 0) and at 2, 6 and about 24 weeks after DPC sensitization. Twenty-nine alopecia patients provided blood for TCR sequencing at one to four time points (pre-sensitization, 2, 6 and 24 weeks). Both TCR alpha and TCR beta chains were sequenced from each blood RNA sample. The paper as a whole reports these results and caveats: Repeated subsampling changed both the strength of the expansion versus patch-test correlation and the threshold at which the correlation became significant. Expanded TCRs formed significantly more large CDR3 similarity clusters than pre-sensitization or healthy control sets, consistent with antigen-driven responses. DPC sensitization did not change the number of TCRs with a frequency above 1 in 1000, and there was no evidence of changes in global repertoire structure. All patients had alopecia, a presumed autoimmune disease, so their immune response might differ from that of healthy individuals. Patch test score was positively correlated with the number of PT1 expanded TCRs, with significance at thresholds 8, 16 and 32 but not at 4.

Including cysteine and phenylalanine, the CDR3 has 17 amino acids. Just CDR3 DNA is preserved here, 51 bases in frame from base 1. Between the V and J ends, shortened by 7 bases and 3 bases respectively, the junction contains 24 bases. As encoded in the germline V gene (reference sequence), CDR1 is LNHDA while CDR2 is SQIVND. Reading the label with the study, this specimen's time point is: patch test 2, 6 weeks after DPC sensitization. Reading the label with the study, this specimen's treatment or condition is: therapeutic diphenylcyclopropenone sensitization with weekly scalp DPC. Total RNA was extracted from unfractionated whole blood that had been collected in Tempus Blood RNA tubes. At each patch-test visit, blood was drawn before the patch test was applied. Eligible patients were aged 18 to 70, diagnosed with alopecia, deemed suitable for DPC therapy, and excluded if pregnant. Library construction relied on RACE. Sequencing relied on a NextSeq 500. During library preparation, unique molecular identifiers were attached to individual cDNA molecules so that TCRs could be counted quantitatively and reproducibly. On the authors' methods: A median of around 96,000 TCRs per sample was observed, with a range of about 23,224 to 690,600. The Decombinator software suite was used to annotate the V, J and CDR3 of the TCR reads. For PS versus PT1 abundance plots, all samples were subsampled to the same number of TCRs (28,000). Expanded TCRs were defined as absent before sensitization and observed at least eight times at the 2-week time point. The public sequencing data were trimmed at Q25 with fastp and processed into clonotypes with MiXCR by TCRdb, which kept only in-frame beta chains. Rows are unified per CDR3 protein, each entry keeping the most common DNA and genes. The V and J calls follow TCRdb's processing rather than the paper's. The sample yields about 42,000 distinct CDR3 sequences; about 9.6% were counted once. The top ten hold around 14% of the sample.

This clonotype was seen ten or more times. It has no known antigen specificity. Base qualities are not provided; no much larger clone lies one nucleotide away. The chain uses TRBV19 and TRBJ1-1, with no reliable assignment of the D segment. The sequenced sample was whole blood, obtained in connection with sensitization to the hapten diphenylcyclopropenone (DPC). The origin of this receptor is a woman aged 25 to 45 with alopecia areata. Some clones in this sample may be carry-over from other donors' samples. The CDR3 region: CASNPPRPGSFYTEAFF. The nucleotide sequence reads as follows: TGTGCCAGTAACCCCCCCCGTCCGGGATCGTTTTACACTGAAGCTTTCTTT. With the portions outside the CDR3 filled from the reference TRBV19 and TRBJ1-1 genes, the complete variable region becomes DGGITQSPKYLFRKEGQNVTLSCEQNLNHDAMYWYRQDPGQGLRLIYYSQIVNDFQKGDIAEGYSVSREKKESFPLTVTSAQKNPTAFYLCASNPPRPGSFYTEAFFGQGTRLTVV.